The rows below give T cell receptor beta chains drawn from one sample of a study of OX40 agonist ivuxolimab in advanced cancers. Profiling relied on immunoSEQ multiplex PCR, and the TCRdb table lists in-frame clones only, not all of them. This table holds under 85,000 clones, approximately 91% found once. Sequenced material: CD4+ or CD8+ T cells sorted from blood, taken in a trial of the OX40 agonist ivuxolimab. Receptors were obtained from an adult with an advanced solid tumor such as melanoma, head and neck, liver or kidney cancer. Each CDR3 is given with its conserved first and last residue. The D gene is left open where the match is weak. Where a row states a size, it is once, few, many or the class of an expanded clone; other rows omit it.

>TRBV2|NA|TRBJ1-2|NA
CASSPGSYGYTF
TGTGCCAGCAGTCCCGGATCCTATGGCTACACCTTC
>TRBV5-5|NA|TRBJ1-2|few
CASSIQDRVVYGYTF
TGTGCCAGCAGCATTCAAGACCGCGTGGTCTATGGCTACACCTTC
>TRBV5-4|NA|TRBJ2-7|NA
CASSYLQGSGEQYF
TGTGCCAGCAGTTACCTGCAAGGGTCGGGGGAGCAGTACTTC
>TRBV6-5|NA|TRBJ1-2|NA
CASSYGGYGYTF
TGTGCCAGCAGTTACGGGGGCTATGGCTACACCTTC
>TRBV2|NA|TRBJ2-4|NA
CASRAENIQYF
TGTGCCAGCAGGGCAGAGAACATTCAGTACTTC
>TRBV10-3|NA|TRBJ2-7|NA
CATTRENEQYF
TGTGCCACCACCCGGGAGAACGAGCAGTACTTC
>TRBV18|NA|TRBJ1-5|NA
CASSNTANSNQPQHF
TGTGCCAGCTCAAACACAGCTAATAGCAATCAGCCCCAGCATTTT
>TRBV30|NA|TRBJ1-1|few
CAWTGTEAFF
TGTGCCTGGACCGGGACAGAAGCTTTCTTT
>TRBV28|NA|TRBJ2-5|NA
CASTPRETQYF
TGTGCCAGCACCCCCCGGGAGACCCAGTACTTC
>TRBV2|NA|TRBJ2-4|NA
CASSHQRTLAKNIQYF
TGTGCCAGCAGTCACCAGAGAACCTTAGCCAAAAACATTCAGTACTTC
>TRBV28|NA|TRBJ2-2|NA
CASNPRGRDTGELFF
TGTGCCAGCAACCCCAGGGGCAGAGACACCGGGGAGCTGTTTTTT
>TRBV15|TRBD2|TRBJ2-2|NA
CATSASGENTGELFF
TGTGCCACCAGCGCTAGCGGGGAGAACACCGGGGAGCTGTTTTTT
>TRBV28|TRBD2|TRBJ2-1|NA
CASSFSPSGRAYNEQFF
TGTGCCAGCAGTTTCTCCCCTAGCGGGAGGGCCTACAATGAGCAGTTCTTC
>TRBV6-5|NA|TRBJ2-6|NA
CASRGGRSGANVLTF
TGTGCCAGCAGAGGAGGCCGCTCTGGGGCCAACGTCCTGACTTTC
>TRBV18|TRBD2|TRBJ2-1|NA
CASSLYGREFF
TGTGCCAGCTCATTGTACGGGAGGGAGTTCTTC
>TRBV7-2|NA|TRBJ2-1|NA
CASSPGGSGYNEQFF
TGTGCCAGTAGCCCCGGTGGCTCGGGGTACAATGAGCAGTTCTTC
>TRBV28|NA|TRBJ2-5|NA
CASSSWETQYF
TGTGCCAGCAGTTCTTGGGAGACCCAGTACTTC
>TRBV18|TRBD2|TRBJ2-2|NA
CASSPQGLAVGTGELFF
TGTGCCAGCTCACCACAAGGACTAGCGGTCGGCACCGGGGAGCTGTTTTTT
>TRBV25-1|TRBD1|TRBJ1-2|NA
CASSANDRVGYTF
TGTGCCAGCAGCGCTAACGACAGGGTGGGCTACACCTTC
>TRBV6-5|NA|TRBJ1-1|NA
CASSYAGYMNTEAFF
TGTGCCAGCAGTTACGCAGGGTACATGAACACTGAAGCTTTCTTT
>TRBV15|NA|TRBJ1-2|NA
CATSRAAGENYGYTF
TGTGCCACCAGCAGAGCCGCAGGGGAAAACTATGGCTACACCTTC
>TRBV7-6|TRBD1|TRBJ1-1|once
CASSPQQGARSTEAFF
TGTGCCAGCAGCCCGCAACAGGGGGCCCGATCCACTGAAGCTTTCTTT
>TRBV5-6|NA|TRBJ2-6|NA
CASSKLNSGANVLTF
TGTGCCAGCAGCAAGCTGAACTCTGGGGCCAACGTCCTGACTTTC
>TRBV28|NA|TRBJ1-2|NA
CASSLLGTSTGGYTF
TGTGCCAGCAGTTTACTGGGCACGTCTACTGGGGGCTACACCTTC
>TRBV7-2|TRBD2|TRBJ2-1|NA
CASSWGLAYNEQFF
TGTGCCAGCAGCTGGGGACTAGCCTACAATGAGCAGTTCTTC
>TRBV6-5|TRBD1|TRBJ1-3|NA
CASSFAGTAGNTIYF
TGTGCCAGCAGTTTCGCCGGGACAGCTGGAAACACCATATATTTT
>TRBV2|TRBD1|TRBJ2-1|NA
CARSRDRANNEQFF
TGTGCCAGAAGCCGGGACAGGGCAAACAATGAGCAGTTCTTC
>TRBV27|TRBD1|TRBJ1-1|NA
CASHPAGTGGTEAFF
TGTGCCAGCCATCCAGCCGGGACAGGGGGAACTGAAGCTTTCTTT
>TRBV28|NA|TRBJ1-3|NA
CASRGLGGAYGNTIYF
TGTGCCAGCAGGGGCTTGGGGGGCGCGTATGGAAACACCATATATTTT
>TRBV19|TRBD2|TRBJ2-3|NA
CASSSAGVTTSTDTQYF
TGTGCCAGTAGTTCAGCGGGAGTGACTACTAGCACAGATACGCAGTATTTT
>TRBV9|NA|TRBJ2-1|NA
CASSVSPSGSSYNEQFF
TGTGCCAGCAGCGTGAGTCCGTCCGGGAGCTCCTACAATGAGCAGTTCTTC
>TRBV28|NA|TRBJ1-4|NA
CASSSNPWATNEKLFF
TGTGCCAGCAGCTCCAACCCGTGGGCAACTAATGAAAAACTGTTTTTT
>TRBV2|NA|TRBJ2-3|once
CASSVTDTQYF
TGTGCCAGCAGTGTTACCGATACGCAGTATTTT
>TRBV2|TRBD2|TRBJ2-3|NA
CASRQRESTDTQYF
TGTGCCAGCAGGCAGCGGGAGAGCACAGATACGCAGTATTTT
>TRBV13|TRBD1|TRBJ1-1|NA
CASSNRGSPQNTEAFF
TGTGCCAGCAGCAACAGGGGATCCCCCCAGAACACTGAAGCTTTCTTT
>TRBV19|NA|TRBJ1-2|NA
CASSMRQGGGYTF
TGTGCCAGTAGTATGAGGCAGGGCGGCGGCTACACCTTC
>TRBV28|TRBD1|TRBJ1-1|NA
CASSVLQGAPTEAFF
TGTGCCAGCAGTGTCCTACAGGGGGCGCCCACTGAAGCTTTCTTT
>TRBV14|TRBD2|TRBJ2-1|NA
CASSLTSGSLAFF
TGTGCCAGCAGCCTGACTAGCGGGAGTTTGGCGTTCTTC
>TRBV27|TRBD2|TRBJ2-5|once
CASSRLAPWGETQYF
TGTGCCAGCAGTCGACTAGCGCCCTGGGGAGAGACCCAGTACTTC